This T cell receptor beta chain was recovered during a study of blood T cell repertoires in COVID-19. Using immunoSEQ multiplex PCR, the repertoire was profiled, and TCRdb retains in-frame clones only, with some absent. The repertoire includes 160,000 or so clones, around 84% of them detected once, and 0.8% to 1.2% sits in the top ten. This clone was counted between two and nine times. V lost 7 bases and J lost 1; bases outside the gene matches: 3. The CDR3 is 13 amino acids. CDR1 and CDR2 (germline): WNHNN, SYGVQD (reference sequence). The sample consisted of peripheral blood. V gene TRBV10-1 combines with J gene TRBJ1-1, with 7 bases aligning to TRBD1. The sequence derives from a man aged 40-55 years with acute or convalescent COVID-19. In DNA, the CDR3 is TGCGCCAGCACCAGGGGGGCGAACACTGAAGCTTTCTTT. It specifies CASTRGANTEAFF.